The rows below give T cell receptor beta chains drawn from one sample of a study of blood T cells in healthy people across ages. TCRdb re-derived calls from the 5' RACE reads in MiXCR, one entry per CDR3 protein. The table lists hundreds of thousands of distinct CDR3 sequences, approximately 59% of them singletons, with around 37% in the top ten. The sequenced sample was blood. The receptors were gathered from a man in his 60s in good health. Each CDR3 is given with its conserved first and last residue. D genes are given only for firm matches. Clone size is stated in some rows and not others, as once, few, many or a class when expanded.

d_call	clone_size	v_call	j_call	cdr3_nt	cdr3_aa
NA	NA	TRBV10-3	TRBJ1-2	TGTGCCATCAGTGATGGGGGTGGCTACACCTTC	CAISDGGGYTF
NA	NA	TRBV6-5	TRBJ2-5	TGTGCCAGCAGTTACGGTCGGCAGGGTGTGGGGGAGACCCAGTACTTC	CASSYGRQGVGETQYF
NA	NA	TRBV28	TRBJ2-1	TGTGCCAGCAAGGAGGGTAACAATGAGCAGTTCTTC	CASKEGNNEQFF
TRBD1	NA	TRBV7-9	TRBJ2-7	TGTGCCAGCAGCCCCAAGGGACAGCGAGGTATCTACGAGCAGTACTTC	CASSPKGQRGIYEQYF
NA	NA	TRBV9	TRBJ2-2	TGTGCCAGCAGCGGTGAGGGTTACACCGGGGAGCTGTTTTTT	CASSGEGYTGELFF
TRBD2	NA	TRBV5-6	TRBJ2-3	TGTGCCAGCAGTTATCGGGGGGGCGGGACAGATACGCAGTATTTT	CASSYRGGGTDTQYF
NA	NA	TRBV7-7	TRBJ2-6	TGTGCCAGCAGCTTAGTGGTTCACTCTGGGGCCAACGTCCTGACTTTC	CASSLVVHSGANVLTF
NA	many	TRBV7-2	TRBJ1-2	TGTGCCAGCAGTGGAGGGGGGGCCAAGCCTAGCTATGGCTACACCTTC	CASSGGGAKPSYGYTF
NA	NA	TRBV27	TRBJ2-7	TGTGCCGGCAGCTCCTCCGGGACCTGGGGCTACGAGCAGTACTTC	CAGSSSGTWGYEQYF
NA	NA	TRBV20-1	TRBJ2-1	TGCAGTGCTAGAGTTTTTAGTAGGCTCGAGCAGTTCTTC	CSARVFSRLEQFF
TRBD2	NA	TRBV20-1	TRBJ2-3	TGCAGTGCTAGACCGGGGACTAGCCCCACAGATACGCAGTATTTT	CSARPGTSPTDTQYF
TRBD1	NA	TRBV6-6	TRBJ2-4	TGTGCCAGCATAGGGGACGGACAGGGTTTCTCCAAAAACATTCAGTACTTC	CASIGDGQGFSKNIQYF
TRBD2	once	TRBV9	TRBJ2-1	TGTGCCAGCAGCATGACTAGCGTAGGTGAGCAGTTCTTC	CASSMTSVGEQFF
NA	few	TRBV18	TRBJ2-5	TGTGCCAGCTCACCATACGAGGGTACGGAGACCCAGTACTTC	CASSPYEGTETQYF
TRBD2	few	TRBV20-1	TRBJ2-6	TGCAGTGCTCAGCAGCGGGGGTCCCGCTCTGGGGCCAACGTCCTGACTTTC	CSAQQRGSRSGANVLTF
NA	NA	TRBV7-9	TRBJ2-7	TGTGCCAGCAGTCTGGGGCCTTGGTGGAACGAGCAGTACTTC	CASSLGPWWNEQYF
NA	many	TRBV12-3/TRBV12-4	TRBJ2-5	TGTGCCAGCACTTCGGGGGAGACCCAGTACTTC	CASTSGETQYF
NA	few	TRBV7-2	TRBJ1-4	TGTGCCAGCAGCCCTGATGGGGGGGATGAAAAACTGTTTTTT	CASSPDGGDEKLFF
NA	NA	TRBV5-8	TRBJ1-2	TGTGCCAGCAGCTTGGGAGTCGGTACGCGGGGCTACACCTTC	CASSLGVGTRGYTF
NA	few	TRBV6-2/TRBV6-3	TRBJ2-5	TGTGCCAGCAGTCGCCCCCCTCAATTCGTGGAGACCCAGTACTTC	CASSRPPQFVETQYF
TRBD1	NA	TRBV20-1	TRBJ1-6	TGCAGTGCCGTTTCAGGGGGGTGGTATAATTCACCCCTCCACTTT	CSAVSGGWYNSPLHF
NA	NA	TRBV10-3	TRBJ2-7	TGTGCCATCAGTGGACAGGACAAGAACCAGTACTTC	CAISGQDKNQYF
NA	few	TRBV29-1	TRBJ2-1	TGCAGCTGTCGCGGTACATCCTACAATGAGCAGTTCTTC	CSCRGTSYNEQFF
NA	NA	TRBV10-3	TRBJ1-4	TGTGCCATCAAGGCTGCCCCGACTGAAAAACTGTTTTTT	CAIKAAPTEKLFF
NA	NA	TRBV13	TRBJ2-1	TGTGCCAGCAGCTTAGACGGGGAAAGCTCCTACAATGAGCAGTTCTTC	CASSLDGESSYNEQFF
TRBD2	NA	TRBV15	TRBJ2-1	TGTGCCACCAGCAATAGACTAGCCGCGCTTCTCTACAATGAGCAGTTCTTC	CATSNRLAALLYNEQFF
NA	few	TRBV12-3/TRBV12-4	TRBJ2-3	TGTGCCAGCAGTTACGATGGGGGAGATACGCAGTATTTT	CASSYDGGDTQYF
TRBD2	NA	TRBV11-2	TRBJ2-7	TGTGCCAGCAGCTTAGGAGGACTAGACGGGATCGAGCAGTACTTC	CASSLGGLDGIEQYF
TRBD2	few	TRBV5-8	TRBJ2-1	TGTGCCAGCAGCACCGGGACTAGATGGGAGGGTGAGCAGTTCTTC	CASSTGTRWEGEQFF
TRBD1	NA	TRBV20-1	TRBJ2-5	TGCAGTGCTAGAAAAACAGGGGGCTCAGAGACCCAGTACTTC	CSARKTGGSETQYF
TRBD1	NA	TRBV11-2	TRBJ2-4	TGTGCCAGCAGCTTAGGGTTGACAGGGGCCCCCCAGTACTTC	CASSLGLTGAPQYF
TRBD1	many	TRBV3-1	TRBJ2-7	TGTGCCAGCAGCCCTAGGACAGGGTACGAGCAGTACTTC	CASSPRTGYEQYF
NA	NA	TRBV7-7	TRBJ1-2	TGTGCCAGCAGCTTACACGGGACGGTCGATTATGGCTACACCTTC	CASSLHGTVDYGYTF
NA	few	TRBV21-1	TRBJ2-3	TGTGCCAGCAGCAAAGCGGACAGTCGCACAGATACGCAGTATTTT	CASSKADSRTDTQYF
NA	NA	TRBV7-8	TRBJ1-2	TGTGCCAGCAGCCCCCCTAGAGCCGGGGGGAGGTATGGCTACACCTTC	CASSPPRAGGRYGYTF
TRBD1	NA	TRBV18	TRBJ2-1	TGTGCCAGCTCACCGTACCGGGACAGGGGGGGAAATGAGCAGTTCTTC	CASSPYRDRGGNEQFF
NA	once	TRBV6-1	TRBJ1-2	TGTGCCAGCAGTTCATCCCACGGTACGGGGTATGGCTACACCTTC	CASSSSHGTGYGYTF
NA	NA	TRBV5-6	TRBJ2-7	TGTGCCAGCAGCCGCCTCGACAGCTACGAGCAGTACTTC	CASSRLDSYEQYF
NA	NA	TRBV20-1	TRBJ1-5	TGCAGTGCCACCGGGGAACAGCCCCAGCATTTT	CSATGEQPQHF
NA	NA	TRBV7-8	TRBJ2-5	TGTGCCAGCAGCTTTCGGAGCAACTCAGGGACCCAGTACTTC	CASSFRSNSGTQYF
TRBD2	NA	TRBV6-5	TRBJ2-7	TGTGCCAGCAGTTACGCCTTGACTAGCGGGGGGTACGAGCAGTACTTC	CASSYALTSGGYEQYF
NA	NA	TRBV2	TRBJ2-5	TGTGCCAGCAGCCTGCCTCTGGACTACCAAGAGACCCAGTACTTC	CASSLPLDYQETQYF
TRBD1	NA	TRBV7-2	TRBJ2-3	TGTGCCAGCAGCCCCAGGGGGTTCGCAGATACGCAGTATTTT	CASSPRGFADTQYF
TRBD2	NA	TRBV28	TRBJ2-1	TGTGCCAGCAGTTTTCCGGCGGGACTAGCGGTCAATGAGCAGTTCTTC	CASSFPAGLAVNEQFF
NA	NA	TRBV5-6	TRBJ2-6	TGTGCCAGCAGCTTGGCAGGGGTCGGGGCCAACGTCCTGACTTTC	CASSLAGVGANVLTF
TRBD1	NA	TRBV7-2	TRBJ2-3	TGTGCCAGCAGCTTTCCGACAGGGGGCTCAGATACGCAGTATTTT	CASSFPTGGSDTQYF
NA	NA	TRBV7-2	TRBJ2-1	TGTGCCAGCAGCTTAGAAGGACAGAAATACAATGAGCAGTTCTTC	CASSLEGQKYNEQFF
TRBD2	NA	TRBV12-3/TRBV12-4	TRBJ2-3	TGTGCCAGCAGCCTTTCTAGCGGGGGAGAACTCACAGATACGCAGTATTTT	CASSLSSGGELTDTQYF
NA	NA	TRBV6-2/TRBV6-3	TRBJ2-1	TGTGCCAGCAGTTACGGTAGACGTGAGCAGTTCTTC	CASSYGRREQFF
NA	few	TRBV6-5	TRBJ1-2	TGTGCCAGCAGTTACGACATCTATGGCTACACCTTC	CASSYDIYGYTF
TRBD1	NA	TRBV20-1	TRBJ1-5	TGCAGTGCTCTGGACAGGGGTAAACAGCCCCAGCATTTT	CSALDRGKQPQHF
TRBD1	many	TRBV5-1	TRBJ2-1	TGCGCCAGCAGCTCCGGACAGGGCTCCTACAATGAGCAGTTCTTC	CASSSGQGSYNEQFF
NA	NA	TRBV10-2	TRBJ1-1	TGCGCCAGCGGGGGAGGAGGGGGTGTGAACACTGAAGCTTTCTTT	CASGGGGGVNTEAFF
NA	NA	TRBV20-1	TRBJ1-4	TGCAGTGCCGCGATACCAGGGGTGGCTAATGAAAAACTGTTTTTT	CSAAIPGVANEKLFF